Each of the 27 T cell receptor beta chains below was sequenced from the same sample in a study of cytomegalovirus exposure and HLA in healthy donors. In the PCR, 60 Vbeta and 13 Jbeta primers were used. Data came from immunoSEQ multiplex PCR; TCRdb stores just in-frame clones and leaves some out. The profile shows around 91,000 clones, more than 70% of them singletons. Sequenced sample: PBMCs. These TCRs come from a male donor in good health and CMV-seropositive.

Details on this clone: Germline is not matched at one junction end, which may reflect a read error. Different DNA sequences within this sample yield the same CDR3. V usage is TRBV28 and J usage is TRBJ1-3; no clear D gene. The CDR3 has 17 residues. The V gene's germline CDR1 is MDHEN and CDR2 SYDVKM. The CDR3 protein is CASSSPQQLSSGNTIYF. The CDR3 DNA sequence: TGCGCCAGCAGCTCCCCCCAACAGTTGAGCTCTGGAAACACCATATATTTT.

This clone was found a few times. The rearrangement joins TRBV4-1 to TRBJ2-2; D is undetermined. The length of the CDR3 is 15 residues. The ends were cut back, 0 bases at V and 2 bases at J, with 7 bases in the middle. Germline V gene lookup returns CDR1 MGHRA and CDR2 YSYEKL. The CDR3 protein is CASSQEWLNTGELFF. In DNA, the CDR3 is TGCGCCAGCAGCCAAGAGTGGCTCAACACCGGGGAGCTGTTTTTT.

This clone was counted only a few times. The chain joins TRBV5-1 to TRBJ2-7; 7 bases agree with TRBD2. Germline V gene lookup returns CDR1 SGHRS and CDR2 YFSETQ. The CDR3 length is 18 residues. Trimming at V came to 4 bases and at J to 3 bases, leaving 19 bases not matched to a gene. Here the CDR3 DNA reads TGCGCCAGCAGCCTGAGTGTCTCGGGCAGCGGGATTAACTACGAGCAGTACTTC. Protein sequence: CASSLSVSGSGINYEQYF.

This chain uses TRBV7-3 with TRBJ2-2; 9 bases match TRBD1. The CDR3 loop spans 14 amino acids. The V gene end was trimmed by 5 bases and the J gene end by 10 bases; junction bases not matched to a gene: 8. CDR1 SGHTA and CDR2 FQGTGA come from the germline V gene. CDR3 protein: CASSPDRGDTELFF. CDR3 bases: TGTGCCAGCAGCCCTGACAGGGGGGATACGGAGCTGTTTTTT. The variable domain in full, with the rest retrieved from reference TRBV7-3 and TRBJ2-2, is GAGVSQTPSNKVTEKGKYVELRCDPISGHTALYWYRQSLGQGPEFLIYFQGTGAADDSGLPNDRFFAVRPEGSVSTLKIQRTERGDSAVYLCASSPDRGDTELFFGEGSRLTVL.

The chain links TRBV19 to TRBJ1-5, with TRBD1 matching 11 bases. Trimming removed 5 bases from V and 6 bases from J; junction bases left unmatched: 6. The length of the CDR3 is 15 residues. Germline V gene sequence: CDR1 LNHDA, CDR2 SQIVND (reference sequence). This CDR3 reads CASSEGQGGGQPQHF. CDR3 sequence (DNA): TGTGCCAGTAGTGAGGGACAGGGGGGCGGTCAGCCCCAGCATTTT. The full variable domain, with the rest looked up from reference TRBV19 and TRBJ1-5, is DGGITQSPKYLFRKEGQNVTLSCEQNLNHDAMYWYRQDPGQGLRLIYYSQIVNDFQKGDIAEGYSVSREKKESFPLTVTSAQKNPTAFYLCASSEGQGGGQPQHFGDGTRLSIL.

This clone was found a few times. This sequence joins TRBV10-3 and TRBJ2-7; 8 nucleotides agree with TRBD1. CDR1 is ENHRY, CDR2 SYGVKD, per germline. This CDR3 comprises 16 residues. J lost 0 bases, V lost 7 bases, and 11 bases had no gene match. CDR3 nucleotide sequence: TGTGCCATCATGGTCGCGGCGGGACAGGCCTCCTACGAGCAGTACTTC. Its translation is CAIMVAAGQASYEQYF.

V is TRBV9 and J is TRBJ2-1; 7 nucleotides match TRBD2. CDR3 length: 15 amino acids. Trimming took 4 bases from V and 2 from J; bases not matched to a gene: 6. Germline V gives CDR1 SGDLS, CDR2 YYNGEE. The CDR3 is CASSSGVPPYNEQFF. The CDR3 DNA sequence: TGTGCCAGCAGCAGCGGGGTCCCTCCCTACAATGAGCAGTTCTTC.

The chain employs TRBV28 and TRBJ2-7, with 8 bases identical to TRBD1. J was trimmed by 9 bases and V by 5 bases; bases with no gene match: 6. CDR1 is MDHEN and CDR2 is SYDVKM in the germline V gene. The CDR3 totals 12 residues. CDR3 DNA: TGTGCCAGCAGTGTCATGGACAGGGCGCAGTACTTC. It encodes CASSVMDRAQYF. The full variable domain, completed using reference TRBV28 and TRBJ2-7, is DVKVTQSSRYLVKRTGEKVFLECVQDMDHENMFWYRQDPGLGLRLIYFSYDVKMKEKGDIPEGYSVSREKKERFSLILESASTNQTSMYLCASSVMDRAQYFGPGTRLTVT.

The chain has TRBV7-8 and TRBJ2-1; 11 nucleotides match TRBD2. CDR3 length: 19 residues. V lost 2 bases, J lost 7 bases, and 16 bases stayed unmatched. Germline CDR1 reads SGHVS; CDR2 reads FQNEAQ. CDR3 protein: CASSLMSMIAGGPRNEQFF. The DNA of the CDR3 is TGTGCCAGCAGCTTAATGTCTATGATAGCGGGAGGGCCGAGGAATGAGCAGTTCTTC.

The V gene is TRBV9, the J gene TRBJ2-2; no clear D. Germline CDR1 and CDR2: SGDLS and YYNGEE. Trimming left V 4 bases short and J 4 bases short, with 14 bases between. The CDR3 runs 15 residues. The CDR3 sequence is CASSLSSGITGELFF. The DNA of the CDR3 is TGTGCCAGCAGCCTCTCCTCTGGCATCACCGGGGAGCTGTTTTTT.

V usage is TRBV28 and J usage is TRBJ1-5; D gene unclear. The CDR3 sequence is 11 residues long. The V gene's germline CDR1 is MDHEN and CDR2 SYDVKM. V was pared by 3 bases and J by 9 bases, with 6 bases between. CDR3 in amino acids: CASSFRGPQHF. Written as DNA, the CDR3 is TGTGCCAGCAGTTTCCGGGGGCCCCAGCATTTT.

As to this clone: At the DNA level, this CDR3 is encoded by other sequences in the same sample as well. The chain recombines TRBV2 with TRBJ2-1, with D uncertain. The CDR3 has 14 amino acids. The germline V gene encodes CDR1 SNHLY and CDR2 FYNNEI. Trimming removed 1 base at V and 0 bases at J, with 4 bases between. The CDR3 sequence is CASSEVSSYNEQFF. The CDR3 DNA follows: TGTGCCAGCAGTGAAGTTAGCTCCTACAATGAGCAGTTCTTC.

This chain connects TRBV5-4 to TRBJ2-3, with a weak D call TRBD1 (5 bases). Germline V gene data show CDR1 as SGHNT and CDR2 as YYREEE (reference sequence). Trimming pared 4 bases from V and 3 bases from J, leaving 12 bases between. CDR3 size: 14 residues. Written as DNA, the CDR3 is TGTGCCAGCAGCCGAGATACAGGAACAGATACGCAGTATTTT. It translates to CASSRDTGTDTQYF.

This clone appeared a few times. The rearrangement uses TRBV9 and TRBJ2-1; TRBD2 is a possible D gene (6 bases). The CDR3 extends over 15 amino acids. CDR1 and CDR2 from the germline V gene are SGDLS and YYNGEE. V dropped 0 bases and J dropped 13 bases, with 20 bases sitting between them. CDR3 in amino acids: CASSVAEVGRENQFF. In DNA, the CDR3 is TGTGCCAGCAGCGTAGCTGAAGTGGGACGGGAGAATCAGTTCTTC.

V usage is TRBV10-3 and J usage is TRBJ1-2; D may be TRBD1 (6 bases). The CDR3 runs to 12 residues. V was shortened by 6 bases and J by 5 bases, with 10 bases between the two germline ends. The V gene's germline CDR1 is ENHRY and CDR2 SYGVKD. The DNA of the CDR3 is TGTGCCATCAGCCCGGACAGTTATGGCTACACCTTC. Amino acid sequence: CAISPDSYGYTF.

CDR3 protein: CASREGAMGNQPQHF. The CDR3 DNA reads TGCGCCAGCAGGGAGGGGGCAATGGGCAATCAGCCCCAGCATTTT. The chain carries TRBV5-1 and TRBJ1-5, with 7 bases lining up with TRBD1. The V gene's germline CDR1 is SGHRS and CDR2 YFSETQ. The CDR3 length is 15 residues. With 5 bases clipped from V and 2 bases from J, the junction kept 7 bases outside the gene matches.

This clone was seen just once. The chain carries TRBV6-1 and TRBJ2-1, with 9 bases that match TRBD2. The CDR3 spans 14 residues. V gave up 3 bases and J gave up 6 bases; unmatched junction bases: 3. Per the germline V gene, CDR1 is MNHNS and CDR2 is SASEGT. The CDR3 region is CASSETSGVNEQFF. In DNA form, the CDR3 reads TGTGCCAGCAGTGAGACTAGCGGAGTCAATGAGCAGTTCTTC.

The chain joins TRBV28 to TRBJ2-5; 9 bases are a match to TRBD1. Germline V CDR1 and CDR2: MDHEN, SYDVKM. CDR3 length: 15 residues. The trim removed 3 bases at V and 6 bases at J, leaving 8 bases unmatched. DNA for the CDR3: TGTGCCAGCAGTTTGGGACAGGGCTATGGGAAGACCCAGTACTTC. It yields the protein CASSLGQGYGKTQYF.

The CDR3 sequence is CASRGTGAYEQYF. The CDR3 DNA reads TGTGCCAGCAGGGGGACGGGGGCCTACGAGCAGTACTTC. The chain recombines TRBV28 with TRBJ2-7, with a possible D match to TRBD2 (6 bases). Germline V lookup: CDR1 MDHEN, CDR2 SYDVKM. The CDR3 totals 13 residues. V lost 6 bases to trimming and J lost 2 bases, with 11 bases between them. Full variable domain (rest looked up from reference TRBV28 and TRBJ2-7): DVKVTQSSRYLVKRTGEKVFLECVQDMDHENMFWYRQDPGLGLRLIYFSYDVKMKEKGDIPEGYSVSREKKERFSLILESASTNQTSMYLCASRGTGAYEQYFGPGTRLTVT.

The V call is TRBV15, the J call TRBJ2-6, with 7 positions matching TRBD2. CDR1 and CDR2 (germline): LNHNV, YYDKDF (reference sequence). This CDR3 is built from 17 residues. Germline trimming cut 5 bases from V and 4 bases from J; bases unmatched to any gene: 11. The CDR3 coding sequence is TGTGCCACCAGCCCGGGAGGCGTACGGGGAGGGGCCAACGTCCTGACTTTC. Protein sequence: CATSPGGVRGGANVLTF.

This clone has just one count. This rearrangement joins TRBV2 to TRBJ2-7; no firm D call. The germline V gene has CDR1 SNHLY and CDR2 FYNNEI. V lost 0 bases, J lost 4 bases, and 13 bases lay in between. The CDR3 consists of 15 residues. The chain's CDR3 is CASSEAQAAIYEQYF. The CDR3 bases are TGTGCCAGCAGTGAAGCTCAGGCCGCGATTTACGAGCAGTACTTC.

This clone turned up a few times. V is TRBV7-6 and J is TRBJ1-4, with D possibly matching TRBD1 (6 bases). The CDR3 loop spans 16 amino acids. Trimming cost V 5 bases and J 0 bases, with 13 bases left between them. From germline, CDR1 is SGHVS and CDR2 FNYEAQ. CDR3 amino acids: CASSPGQHSTNEKLFF. The CDR3 nucleotides are TGTGCCAGCAGCCCAGGACAGCACTCAACTAATGAAAAACTGTTTTTT. The whole variable domain, remainder taken from reference TRBV7-6 and TRBJ1-4, is GAGVSQSPRYKVTKRGQDVALRCDPISGHVSLYWYRQALGQGPEFLTYFNYEAQQDKSGLPNDRFSAERPEGSISTLTIQRTEQRDSAMYRCASSPGQHSTNEKLFFGSGTQLSVL.

This clone showed up just a few times. The CDR3 DNA follows: TGTGCCAGCAGTGAAACAGGGACTAGCGGCCAAGAGACCCAGTACTTC. It encodes CASSETGTSGQETQYF. This chain joins TRBV6-4 and TRBJ2-5; 11 bases align to TRBD2. Trimming removed 3 bases from V and 1 base from J; junction bases left unmatched: 4. Germline lookup yields CDR1 MRHNA and CDR2 SNTAGT. The CDR3 runs to 16 residues.

This sequence joins TRBV30 and TRBJ1-2; D is unclear. The CDR3 covers 15 residues. Germline values: CDR1 GTSNPN, CDR2 SVGIG (reference sequence). Deletions cut 2 bases from V and 9 bases from J, with 22 bases between. CDR3 sequence: CAWSKEGGSMGSYTF. The CDR3 nucleotides read TGTGCCTGGAGTAAAGAGGGAGGGTCCATGGGTAGCTACACCTTC.

This chain uses TRBV5-5 with TRBJ2-2, with 12 bases aligning to TRBD2. The CDR3 is 16 residues long. The germline CDR1 and CDR2 sequences are SGHKS and YYEKEE (reference sequence). V shed 4 bases, J shed 8 bases, and the junction held 9 bases outside the gene matches. The CDR3 here is CASSPGLAGVSGELFF. CDR3 sequence (DNA): TGTGCCAGCAGCCCGGGACTAGCGGGCGTTAGTGGGGAGCTGTTTTTT.

Note on this clone: One junction end disagrees with the germline gene, perhaps due to a read error. DNA for the CDR3: TGTTCCAGCAGCCTGCTGGTTAAACAGGGAATAGCCAAAAACATTCAGTACTTC. Translation gives CSSSLLVKQGIAKNIQYF. The chain employs TRBV7-9 and TRBJ2-4; TRBD1 is a possible D gene (6 bases). The CDR3 loop spans 18 amino acids. Germline CDR1 and CDR2: SEHNR and FQNEAQ (reference sequence).

The rearrangement uses TRBV5-4 and TRBJ2-7, with 9 bases matching TRBD2. In germline, CDR1 is SGHNT, CDR2 YYREEE (reference sequence). The CDR3 contains 15 residues. The ends lost 2 bases at V and 6 bases at J; junction bases unmatched: 9. CDR3 amino acids: CASSLNIAGVSEQYF. CDR3 coding DNA: TGTGCCAGCAGCTTAAATATAGCGGGAGTTTCCGAGCAGTACTTC.